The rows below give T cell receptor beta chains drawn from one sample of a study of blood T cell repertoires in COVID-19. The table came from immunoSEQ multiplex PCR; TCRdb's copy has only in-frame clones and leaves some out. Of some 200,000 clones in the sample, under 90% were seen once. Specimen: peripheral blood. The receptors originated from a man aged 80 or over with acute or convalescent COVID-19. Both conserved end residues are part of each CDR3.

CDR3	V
CASSYSDGQSYGYTF	TRBV6-6
CATSRVGQGGTQETQYF	TRBV15
CASSLAGIEQFF	TRBV5-1
CASSLSRSSYNEQFF	TRBV7-3
CASSSKKNIQYF	TRBV11-3
CSVELLATRSLYGYTF	TRBV29-1
CASSPGGPSSYNEQFF	TRBV7-9
CASSPRLAGSTGELFF	TRBV18
CASTTGGAGAGTQYF	TRBV7-9
CASSEDRVADYNEQFF	TRBV9
CASSPPGGTEAFF	TRBV10-1
CASSLGGGEAFF	TRBV12-3/TRBV12-4
CAASGRGVLGSEAFF	TRBV6-5
CASRTSGVNTGELFF	TRBV5-1
CASGLEGRVRVF	TRBV12-5
CSVEDRTNYGYTF	TRBV29-1
CATSDAVGGEKLFF	TRBV24-1